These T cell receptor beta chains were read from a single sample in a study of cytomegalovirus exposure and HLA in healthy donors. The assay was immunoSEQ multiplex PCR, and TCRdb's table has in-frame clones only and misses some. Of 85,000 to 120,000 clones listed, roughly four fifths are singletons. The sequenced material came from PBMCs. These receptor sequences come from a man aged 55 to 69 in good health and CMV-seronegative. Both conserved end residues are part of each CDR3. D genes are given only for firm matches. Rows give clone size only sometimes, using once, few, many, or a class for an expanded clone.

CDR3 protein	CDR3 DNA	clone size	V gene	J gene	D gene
CASSRRGGVETQYF	TGTGCCAGCAGTAGAAGGGGGGGCGTAGAGACCCAGTACTTC	NA	TRBV6-5	TRBJ2-5	NA
CAWSVPVRENSPLHF	TGTGCCTGGAGTGTACCTGTCCGGGAAAATTCACCCCTCCACTTT	NA	TRBV30	TRBJ1-6	NA
CASSGTEETQYF	TGTGCCAGCTCGGGGACAGAAGAGACCCAGTACTTC	NA	TRBV18	TRBJ2-5	TRBD1
CASSLGYMGPIGEKLFF	TGTGCCAGCAGCTTAGGCTACATGGGGCCGATAGGGGAAAAACTGTTTTTT	NA	TRBV7-9	TRBJ1-4	NA
CASRGQGSSTEAFF	TGCGCCAGCAGGGGACAGGGCTCGAGTACTGAAGCTTTCTTT	NA	TRBV5-1	TRBJ1-1	TRBD1
CAYLRGHNSPLHF	TGTGCCTACCTCAGGGGGCACAATTCACCCCTCCACTTT	NA	TRBV30	TRBJ1-6	TRBD1
CASSLGLAGGNEQFF	TGCGCCAGCAGCTTGGGTCTAGCGGGGGGCAATGAGCAGTTCTTC	few	TRBV5-1	TRBJ2-1	TRBD2
CASSRSGLLGYTF	TGTGCCAGTAGTAGATCAGGGTTGCTTGGCTACACCTTC	few	TRBV19	TRBJ1-2	NA
CASAGQDSRNTEAFF	TGCGCCAGCGCGGGACAGGACTCTAGGAACACTGAAGCTTTCTTT	NA	TRBV5-1	TRBJ1-1	TRBD1
CASLRGSRWNTGELFF	TGTGCCAGCTTGCGAGGGTCAAGGTGGAACACCGGGGAGCTGTTTTTT	few	TRBV7-6	TRBJ2-2	NA
CSVLEAGGVTDTQYF	TGCAGCGTTTTGGAGGCAGGGGGCGTGACAGATACGCAGTATTTT	NA	TRBV29-1	TRBJ2-3	TRBD1
CASSRRGGAAQNQPQHF	TGTGCCAGCAGCCGCCGGGGGGGCGCAGCCCAGAATCAGCCCCAGCATTTT	once	TRBV5-6	TRBJ1-5	NA
CASRGEGSEKLFF	TGTGCCAGCAGAGGGGAGGGTAGTGAAAAACTGTTTTTT	few	TRBV28	TRBJ1-4	NA
CASSLHGTGGAGQFF	TGTGCCAGCAGCTTACACGGGACAGGGGGCGCGGGGCAGTTCTTC	NA	TRBV7-2	TRBJ2-1	TRBD1
CASSYLAGDTGELFF	TGCGCCAGCAGCTATCTAGCGGGGGACACCGGGGAGCTGTTTTTT	NA	TRBV5-1	TRBJ2-2	TRBD2
CASSPSGGARGDTQYF	TGTGCCAGCAGTCCTAGCGGGGGGGCCCGGGGAGATACGCAGTATTTT	NA	TRBV6-4	TRBJ2-3	TRBD2
CASSGGPGETQYF	TGTGCCAGTAGCGGGGGGCCAGGGGAGACCCAGTACTTC	NA	TRBV19	TRBJ2-5	NA
CATRRGGTGFTGELFF	TGTGCCACCAGAAGGGGCGGGACAGGGTTCACCGGGGAGCTGTTTTTT	few	TRBV15	TRBJ2-2	TRBD1
CASQLGTTFTDTQYF	TGTGCCAGTCAGTTGGGGACTACATTCACAGATACGCAGTATTTT	NA	TRBV27	TRBJ2-3	TRBD2
CASRFTGTQNTEAFF	TGTGCCAGCAGATTCACCGGGACACAAAACACTGAAGCTTTCTTT	NA	TRBV11-2	TRBJ1-1	NA
CASSFSPDLPGGGYTF	TGTGCCAGCAGCTTCTCACCGGACCTCCCCGGAGGGGGCTACACCTTC	NA	TRBV7-2	TRBJ1-2	NA
CASSPNERTGELFF	TGCGCCAGCAGCCCTAACGAGAGGACCGGGGAGCTGTTTTTT	NA	TRBV5-1	TRBJ2-2	NA
CASSSSGQGRNEKLFF	TGTGCCAGCAGCTCGTCAGGACAGGGCCGAAATGAAAAACTGTTTTTT	NA	TRBV7-2	TRBJ1-4	TRBD1
CASSPRGRVETQYF	TGTGCCAGCAGCCCCAGGGGGAGAGTGGAGACCCAGTACTTC	NA	TRBV28	TRBJ2-5	TRBD1
CASSPLASGGPKETQYF	TGTGCCAGCTCACCGCTGGCTAGCGGGGGCCCGAAAGAGACCCAGTACTTC	few	TRBV18	TRBJ2-5	TRBD2
CASSEARVNSPLHF	TGTGCCAGCAGTGAAGCGCGGGTGAATTCACCCCTCCACTTT	NA	TRBV2	TRBJ1-6	NA
CASSESGESEAFF	TGTGCCAGCAGTGAATCCGGGGAGTCTGAAGCTTTCTTT	few	TRBV2	TRBJ1-1	NA
CASSLGGAGNTIYF	TGTGCCAGCAGCTTGGGGGGGGCTGGAAACACCATATATTTT	NA	TRBV5-5	TRBJ1-3	NA
CASSYSPGTGSYEQYF	TGTGCCAGCAGTTACTCCCCGGGGACAGGGTCCTACGAGCAGTACTTC	NA	TRBV6-5	TRBJ2-7	TRBD1
CASSLSGYNERFF	TGTGCCAGCAGCTTGTCCGGGTACAATGAGCGGTTCTTC	NA	TRBV5-6	TRBJ2-1	NA
CASSYGQGSTEAFF	TGTGCCAGCAGTTACGGACAGGGTAGCACTGAAGCTTTCTTT	many	TRBV6-5	TRBJ1-1	TRBD1
CASSLTSGGLTGELFF	TGTGCCAGCAGCCTAACTAGCGGGGGGCTCACCGGGGAGCTGTTTTTT	once	TRBV5-8	TRBJ2-2	TRBD2
CASSLGQGRLETQYF	TGTGCCAGCAGCCTGGGACAGGGAAGGTTAGAGACCCAGTACTTC	NA	TRBV7-2	TRBJ2-5	TRBD1
CASSLEIGPNNEQFF	TGTGCCAGCAGCCTCGAGATCGGTCCAAACAATGAGCAGTTCTTC	NA	TRBV7-3	TRBJ2-1	NA
CASSLVVWGGDGYTF	TGTGCCAGCAGCTTAGTAGTTTGGGGAGGGGATGGCTACACCTTC	NA	TRBV7-2	TRBJ1-2	NA
CATSNSGGNTIYF	TGTGCCACCAGCAACAGCGGTGGAAACACCATATATTTT	NA	TRBV15	TRBJ1-3	NA
CASSPDGITYNEQFF	TGTGCCAGCAGTCCTGACGGGATTACCTACAATGAGCAGTTCTTC	few	TRBV28	TRBJ2-1	NA
CSVEVGLKLFF	TGCAGCGTTGAAGTCGGTCTAAAACTGTTTTTT	NA	TRBV29-1	TRBJ1-4	NA
CASSLLGANMNTEAFF	TGTGCCAGCAGCTTGTTGGGGGCCAATATGAACACTGAAGCTTTCTTT	few	TRBV5-6	TRBJ1-1	NA
CASMGAEQYF	TGTGCCAGTATGGGGGCCGAGCAGTACTTC	NA	TRBV7-9	TRBJ2-7	NA
CASVDRASSYEQYF	TGTGCCAGCGTTGACAGGGCCTCCTCCTACGAGCAGTACTTC	NA	TRBV2	TRBJ2-7	TRBD1
CASSLGGGRYEQYF	TGTGCCAGCAGCCTAGGGGGGGGTAGATACGAGCAGTACTTC	NA	TRBV9	TRBJ2-7	NA
CASSYNPGGVRETQYF	TGTGCCAGCAGCTATAACCCGGGGGGAGTCCGTGAGACCCAGTACTTC	NA	TRBV7-2	TRBJ2-5	TRBD2
CASSEFNPGKNYGYTF	TGTGCCAGCAGTGAATTTAATCCAGGGAAGAACTATGGCTACACCTTC	NA	TRBV25-1	TRBJ1-2	NA
CASSLRRETQYF	TGTGCCAGCAGCTTAAGGAGGGAGACCCAGTACTTC	NA	TRBV7-2	TRBJ2-5	NA
CASSLVATGTDTQYF	TGTGCCAGCAGCTTAGTAGCGACGGGGACAGATACGCAGTATTTT	NA	TRBV11-2	TRBJ2-3	NA
CASSLSSGANTEAFF	TGTGCCAGCAGTTTATCGTCAGGGGCGAACACTGAAGCTTTCTTT	NA	TRBV28	TRBJ1-1	NA
CASKAEPSNQETQYF	TGTGCCAGTAAGGCGGAACCCAGCAACCAAGAGACCCAGTACTTC	NA	TRBV19	TRBJ2-5	NA
CASSQSGGADTQYF	TGTGCCAGCAGCCAAAGCGGGGGCGCAGATACGCAGTATTTT	NA	TRBV7-7	TRBJ2-3	TRBD2
CSAGWLADGYTF	TGCAGCGCAGGGTGGTTAGCGGATGGCTACACCTTC	NA	TRBV29-1	TRBJ1-2	NA
CASSLVGTQPGNTIYF	TGTGCCAGCAGCTTAGTTGGTACACAGCCTGGAAACACCATATATTTT	NA	TRBV7-2	TRBJ1-3	NA
CASSLGDRGSGELFF	TGTGCCAGCAGCTTAGGGGACAGGGGTTCCGGGGAGCTGTTTTTT	NA	TRBV7-3	TRBJ2-2	TRBD1
CASSLKGTSQGDTQYF	TGTGCCAGCAGCTTAAAAGGGACTAGCCAGGGGGATACGCAGTATTTT	once	TRBV7-3	TRBJ2-3	TRBD2
CASSQISKVLGAKAFF	TGTGCCAGCAGCCAAATATCCAAGGTCCTGGGGGCGAAAGCTTTCTTT	NA	TRBV14	TRBJ1-1	NA
CASSTAEYNEQFF	TGTGCCAGCAGCACAGCGGAATACAATGAGCAGTTCTTC	NA	TRBV7-2	TRBJ2-1	NA